These T cell receptor beta chains were read from a single sample in a study of T-cell memory formation after mild COVID-19. Using its own MiXCR run on the 5' RACE reads, TCRdb lists one record per CDR3 protein. The table records some 86,000 distinct CDR3 sequences, approximately 25% of them present only once. The specimen sequenced was PBMCs or a T cell subset sorted from them (not recorded which). The source is a man between 18 and 29 years old who had mild COVID-19 (a few samples of this study predate the infection). Cell type and time point are not known. CDR3s include the opening cysteine and the closing phenylalanine or tryptophan. The D gene is left open where the match is weak. Expanded clones get a size class; other rows say once, few or many, or leave the size out.

>TRBJ2-3|-|TRBV5-6|-
CASSGPEGFEMGTDTQYF
TGTGCCAGCTCTGGACCAGAAGGGTTCGAGATGGGCACAGATACGCAGTATTTT
>TRBJ2-2|-|TRBV29-1|-
CSVPLGLYSGELFF
TGCAGCGTCCCATTGGGTCTATATTCAGGGGAGCTGTTTTTT
>TRBJ2-4|-|TRBV28|-
CASSDNIQYF
TGTGCCAGCAGTGATAACATTCAGTACTTC
>TRBJ2-1|-|TRBV6-5|-
CASSRSGEQFF
TGTGCCAGCAGCCGCTCTGGTGAGCAGTTCTTC
>TRBJ2-3|-|TRBV7-2|TRBD2
CASSPKRGADTQYF
TGTGCCAGCAGCCCAAAGCGGGGGGCAGATACGCAGTATTTT
>TRBJ2-1|-|TRBV7-8|-
CASSLVTGGRPQFF
TGTGCCAGCAGCTTAGTAACTGGGGGTAGACCGCAGTTCTTC
>TRBJ2-1|-|TRBV9|TRBD1
CASSVDPRDRGFDEQFF
TGTGCCAGCAGCGTAGATCCCCGGGACAGGGGGTTCGATGAGCAGTTCTTC
>TRBJ2-2|many|TRBV29-1|-
CSVEASNTGELFF
TGCAGCGTTGAGGCCTCGAACACCGGGGAGCTGTTTTTT
>TRBJ2-3|-|TRBV27|TRBD2
CASSPRSGADADTQYF
TGTGCCAGCAGCCCTCGAAGCGGGGCGGACGCAGATACGCAGTATTTT
>TRBJ2-6|-|TRBV7-9|-
CASSLSASGANVLTF
TGTGCCAGCAGCTTATCTGCCTCTGGGGCCAACGTCCTGACTTTC
>TRBJ2-5|-|TRBV7-6|TRBD2
CASSFRGRVETQYF
TGTGCCAGCAGCTTCCGGGGGAGGGTAGAGACCCAGTACTTC
>TRBJ2-3|few|TRBV7-2|TRBD2
CASSLYAGGAGTDTQYF
TGTGCCAGCAGCTTATATGCCGGGGGGGCCGGCACAGATACGCAGTATTTT
>TRBJ2-3|-|TRBV12-2|-
CASRFISWDRATDTQYF
TGTGCAAGTCGCTTCATATCCTGGGACAGGGCCACAGATACGCAGTATTTT
>TRBJ1-2|-|TRBV19|-
CASSIEAVVHYGYTF
TGTGCCAGTAGTATAGAGGCAGTCGTGCACTATGGCTACACCTTC
>TRBJ2-1|once|TRBV2|TRBD1
CASSRGPTYNEQFF
TGTGCCAGCAGCAGGGGGCCTACCTACAATGAGCAGTTCTTC
>TRBJ2-3|many|TRBV5-5|-
CASSSTRWGGLFTDTQYF
TGTGCCAGCAGCTCCACCCGGTGGGGGGGGCTCTTCACAGATACGCAGTATTTT
>TRBJ1-5|-|TRBV6-2/TRBV6-3|-
CASSFIGNQPQHF
TGTGCCAGCAGTTTCATTGGCAATCAGCCCCAGCATTTT
>TRBJ2-1|few|TRBV6-6|-
CASSYSGLEGDEQFF
TGTGCCAGCAGTTACTCCGGCCTAGAAGGGGATGAGCAGTTCTTC
>TRBJ2-7|-|TRBV7-9|TRBD1
CASSVPGGLSYEQYF
TGTGCCAGCAGCGTCCCAGGGGGCCTCTCCTACGAGCAGTACTTC
>TRBJ1-6|-|TRBV7-9|-
CASSLREDSPLHF
TGTGCCAGCAGCTTACGGGAGGATTCACCCCTCCACTTT
>TRBJ1-2|-|TRBV6-4|TRBD1
CASSTRQGASYGYTF
TGTGCCAGCAGTACCCGACAGGGCGCCAGCTATGGCTACACCTTC
>TRBJ2-3|-|TRBV7-9|TRBD1
CASGLTGTGSSSTDTQYF
TGTGCCAGCGGATTAACCGGGACAGGCTCTTCTAGCACAGATACGCAGTATTTT